Included here is one T cell receptor beta chain sequence, with context. Germline CDR1 ENHRY, CDR2 SYGVKD. The V end lost 6 bases, the J end lost 2 bases, and 14 bases lay between the germline ends. The CDR3 sequence is 15 residues long. Produced via immunoSEQ multiplex PCR; TCRdb's table is partial and in-frame only. In the table there are some 57,000 clones, around 97% of which are singletons. These data come from a study of technical replicates of blood from several donors. The rearrangement joins TRBV10-3 to TRBJ1-5; D call uncertain. The TCR originated in a human donor in good health. The material sequenced was T cells isolated from PBMCs. The CDR3 spells CAISTSRGGNQPQHF. In DNA, the CDR3 is TGTGCCATCAGCACATCGCGTGGAGGCAATCAGCCCCAGCATTTT.